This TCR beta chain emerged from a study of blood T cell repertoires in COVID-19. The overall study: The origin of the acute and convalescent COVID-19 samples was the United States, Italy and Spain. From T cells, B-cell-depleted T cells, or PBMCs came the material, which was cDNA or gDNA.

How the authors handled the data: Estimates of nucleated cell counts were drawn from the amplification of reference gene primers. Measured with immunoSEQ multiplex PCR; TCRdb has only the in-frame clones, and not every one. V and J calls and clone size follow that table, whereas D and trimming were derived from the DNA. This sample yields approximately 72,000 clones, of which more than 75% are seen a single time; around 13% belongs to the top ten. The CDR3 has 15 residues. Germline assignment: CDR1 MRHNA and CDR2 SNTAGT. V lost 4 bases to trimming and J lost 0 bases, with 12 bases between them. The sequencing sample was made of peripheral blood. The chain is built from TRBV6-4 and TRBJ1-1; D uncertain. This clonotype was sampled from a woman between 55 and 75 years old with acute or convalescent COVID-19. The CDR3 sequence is CASSVQHGVNTEAFF. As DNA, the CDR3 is TGTGCCAGCAGTGTTCAACATGGAGTGAACACTGAAGCTTTCTTT.